These 20 T cell receptor beta chains originate from one sample sequenced in a study of CD8 T cells in ankylosing spondylitis. One entry per CDR3 protein, called by TCRdb with MiXCR from the 5' RACE reads. Counted here are approximately 130,000 distinct CDR3 sequences, about a tenth occurring once; the ten biggest clones make up approximately 3.3%. Sequencing input: blood, either unsorted or a sorted T cell fraction (not recorded which). The receptors stem from a male donor with ankylosing spondylitis or in good health (not recorded which).

This clonotype was seen repeatedly, ten times or more. The junction does not match germline at one end; this may be a read error. The V gene is TRBV7-3, the J gene TRBJ2-2; possibly TRBD1 or TRBD2 for D (7 bases each). Per the germline V gene, CDR1 is SGHTA and CDR2 is FQGTGA. The CDR3 covers 11 residues. CDR3 coding DNA: TGTGCCAGCAGCCCAGGGGGGGTGCTGTTTTTT. Amino acids: CASSPGGVLFF.

This clonotype was seen repeatedly, ten times or more. This chain links TRBV7-2 with TRBJ2-7, with 8 positions matching TRBD2. CDR1 SGHTA and CDR2 FQGNSA come from the germline V gene. The length of the CDR3 is 16 residues. V lost 0 bases, J lost 4 bases, and 8 bases stayed unmatched. The CDR3 nucleotides read TGTGCCAGCAGCTTAGCGCGGGCTAGCGGGCGTTACGAGCAGTACTTC. Its translation: CASSLARASGRYEQYF. The full variable domain, rest sourced from reference TRBV7-2 and TRBJ2-7, is GAGVSQSPSNKVTEKGKDVELRCDPISGHTALYWYRQSLGQGLEFLIYFQGNSAPDKSGLPSDRFSAERTGGSVSTLTIQRTQQEDSAVYLCASSLARASGRYEQYFGPGTRLTVT.

The genes are TRBV12-3 or TRBV12-4 and TRBJ2-1; D ambiguous. The CDR3 runs 12 residues. The V end lost 4 bases, the J end lost 12 bases, and 13 bases lay between the germline ends. DNA of the CDR3: TGTGCCAGCAGTTCCTTGAGGTCGGGGCAGTTCTTC. Its protein product is CASSSLRSGQFF.

This clonotype turned up a few times. The chain employs TRBV5-6 and TRBJ2-2; D might be TRBD1 (6 bases). This CDR3 comprises 12 residues. CDR1 is SGHDT and CDR2 is YYEEEE in the germline V gene. Trimming took off 3 bases at V and 7 bases at J, with 7 bases between the two ends. The CDR3 sequence is CASSWTDGELFF. The CDR3 DNA reads as TGTGCCAGCAGCTGGACAGACGGGGAGCTGTTTTTT.

The chain has TRBV28 and TRBJ2-5; the D gene is possibly TRBD1 (5 bases). The CDR3 consists of 11 residues. CDR1 MDHEN and CDR2 SYDVKM come from the germline V gene. The V end lost 10 bases, the J end lost 5 bases, and 11 bases lay between the germline ends. The DNA of the CDR3 is TGTGCCACAGGGTTGTGGGAGACCCAGTACTTC. Translation: CATGLWETQYF. Variable domain in full (rest from reference TRBV28 and TRBJ2-5): DVKVTQSSRYLVKRTGEKVFLECVQDMDHENMFWYRQDPGLGLRLIYFSYDVKMKEKGDIPEGYSVSREKKERFSLILESASTNQTSMYLCATGLWETQYFGPGTRLLVL.

This chain joins TRBV7-3 and TRBJ2-1; 8 nucleotides match TRBD2. The CDR3 is 16 amino acids. Trimming cost V 4 bases and J 6 bases; bases outside gene matches: 11. Germline V gene sequence: CDR1 SGHTA, CDR2 FQGTGA. The DNA of the CDR3 is TGTGCCAGCAGCTCTCGTAGCGGGACTTTACCCAATGAGCAGTTCTTC. Translated: CASSSRSGTLPNEQFF.

There are many counts of this clonotype. The chain joins TRBV20-1 to TRBJ2-7; 15 bases align to TRBD2. Germline assignment: CDR1 DFQATT and CDR2 SNEGSKA (reference sequence). This CDR3 comprises 14 residues. Unmatched junction bases numbered 6, after V lost 6 bases and J lost 6 bases. As DNA, the CDR3 is TGCAGTGCCGGGACTAGCGGGGGGCTATTCGAGCAGTACTTC. This encodes CSAGTSGGLFEQYF.

Ten or more counts support this clonotype. The CDR3 is CASSLVENGAKNIQYF. CDR3 nucleotides: TGTGCCAGCAGCTTAGTAGAAAACGGGGCCAAAAACATTCAGTACTTC. V and J are TRBV7-2 and TRBJ2-4; D is unresolved. The germline gives CDR1 SGHTA, CDR2 FQGNSA. The V end was cut by 1 base, the J end by 1 base, with 11 bases between. CDR3 length: 16 amino acids.

The sample holds a few counts of this clonotype. The J gene is TRBJ2-5, the V gene TRBV7-2; D gene ambiguous. The V gene lost 5 bases and the J gene lost 9 bases, with 22 bases spanning the gap. Per germline, CDR1 SGHTA and CDR2 FQGNSA. The CDR3 runs to 15 residues. The CDR3: CASSPVETSRLSQYF. CDR3 in DNA: TGTGCCAGCAGCCCCGTCGAGACATCCAGGTTGTCCCAGTACTTC. The full variable domain, with the rest looked up from reference TRBV7-2 and TRBJ2-5, is GAGVSQSPSNKVTEKGKDVELRCDPISGHTALYWYRQSLGQGLEFLIYFQGNSAPDKSGLPSDRFSAERTGGSVSTLTIQRTQQEDSAVYLCASSPVETSRLSQYFGPGTRLLVL.

This clonotype was seen at least ten times. The chain links TRBV4-2 to TRBJ2-3; D call uncertain. This CDR3 is 14 amino acids long. Trimming stripped 0 bases from V and 0 bases from J, with 4 bases between. Per germline, CDR1 LGHNA and CDR2 YNFKEQ. In nucleotides, the CDR3 is TGTGCCAGCAGCCAAGATACGAGCACAGATACGCAGTATTTT. This gives the protein CASSQDTSTDTQYF.

The rearrangement links TRBV18 to TRBJ1-3; TRBD1 matches at 8 bases. The ends lost 3 bases at V and 4 bases at J; junction bases unmatched: 8. CDR1 and CDR2 from the germline V gene are KGHSH and LQKENI. This CDR3 contains 16 residues. This CDR3 reads CASSPSDRGYGNTIYF. Written as DNA, the CDR3 is TGTGCCAGCTCACCTTCCGACAGGGGATACGGAAACACCATATATTTT.

The chain recombines TRBV24-1 with TRBJ2-2; TRBD1 aligns across 9 bases. The V gene end was trimmed by 4 bases and the J gene end by 6 bases; junction bases not matched to a gene: 11. Per germline, CDR1 KGHDR and CDR2 SFDVKD. The CDR3 consists of 17 residues. The CDR3 spells CATSELPGTGFAGELFF. The CDR3 bases are TGTGCCACCAGTGAGCTACCCGGGACAGGGTTCGCCGGGGAGCTGTTTTTT.

This clonotype showed up just a few times. V usage is TRBV20-1 and J usage is TRBJ2-1; perhaps TRBD2 as D (6 bases). The V gene's germline CDR1 is DFQATT and CDR2 SNEGSKA (reference sequence). Trimming took 3 bases from V and 7 from J, leaving 28 bases between them. The length of the CDR3 is 18 residues. The CDR3 coding sequence is TGCAGTGCTAGTAATCCGGGATTGGGCGGGATGCTGTATAATGAGCAGTTCTTC. Its translation is CSASNPGLGGMLYNEQFF.

This CDR3 is CASSTLRIREDNEQFF. The CDR3 nucleotides are TGTGCCAGCAGCACTCTCCGGATAAGGGAAGACAATGAGCAGTTCTTC. V usage is TRBV3-1 and J usage is TRBJ2-1; D unresolved. V was cut by 5 bases and J by 5 bases, with 19 bases left in between. The CDR3 loop spans 16 amino acids. Germline V gene lookup returns CDR1 LGHDT and CDR2 YNNKEL (reference sequence).

This clonotype was seen repeatedly, ten times or more. V usage is TRBV14 and J usage is TRBJ1-6, with unresolved D. Trimming shortened V by 3 bases and J by 9 bases, and 9 bases separated the two germline ends. Germline CDR1 and CDR2: SGHDN and FVKESK. CDR3 length equals 13 residues. CDR3 sequence: CASSQTSGSPLHF. CDR3 bases: TGTGCCAGCAGCCAGACCAGTGGTTCACCCCTCCACTTT.

At least ten counts were recorded for this clonotype. The CDR3 sequence: CSARRTSGDPLGYEQYF. The CDR3 coding sequence is TGCAGTGCTAGGAGGACTAGCGGAGACCCTCTTGGCTACGAGCAGTACTTC. The V gene is TRBV20-1, the J gene TRBJ2-7; TRBD2 matches 10 bases. Germline lookup yields CDR1 DFQATT and CDR2 SNEGSKA (reference sequence). V lost 3 bases, J lost 3 bases, and 14 bases stayed unmatched. CDR3 length: 17 amino acids.

The chain couples TRBV11-1 to TRBJ2-1; TRBD2 matches at 12 bases. V trimming: 1 base; J trimming: 2 bases; junction bases outside the gene matches: 6. Germline CDR1 is SGHAT and CDR2 is FQDESV (reference sequence). The CDR3 loop spans 18 amino acids. The CDR3 region has the DNA TGTGCCAGCAGCTTAGGACTAGCGGGAGCAATTGCCTACAATGAGCAGTTCTTC. Translation gives CASSLGLAGAIAYNEQFF.

For this clonotype: A junction end diverges from the germline sequence, so it may reflect a read error. This chain links TRBV20-1 with TRBJ2-6; 7 bases line up with TRBD1. From germline, CDR1 is DFQATT and CDR2 SNEGSKA (reference sequence). This CDR3 region has 15 residues. The CDR3: CCAPGTVLGANVLTF. DNA for the CDR3: TGCTGTGCTCCGGGGACAGTCCTTGGGGCCAACGTCCTGACTTTC.

The J gene is TRBJ1-6, the V gene TRBV7-2; maybe TRBD1 (5 bases). Germline values: CDR1 SGHTA, CDR2 FQGNSA. This CDR3 region has 16 residues. With 1 base removed from V and 0 bases from J, the gap between germline ends came to 7 bases. The CDR3 reads CASSLGQSSYNSPLHF. The CDR3 DNA follows: TGTGCCAGCAGCTTAGGACAGAGCTCCTATAATTCACCCCTCCACTTT.

The chain links TRBV19 to TRBJ2-7; D is undetermined. The germline gives CDR1 LNHDA, CDR2 SQIVND (reference sequence). This CDR3 has 12 amino acids. Trimming pared 7 bases from V and 5 bases from J, leaving 12 bases between. CDR3 loop: CASNTWGNEQYF. The CDR3 DNA follows: TGTGCCAGTAACACCTGGGGTAACGAGCAGTACTTC.